The rows below give T cell receptor beta chains drawn from one sample of a study of shared clonotypes between healthy human individuals. Measured with immunoSEQ multiplex PCR; TCRdb has only the in-frame clones, and not every one. The sample records about 2 million clones, roughly 95% being singletons. The source material was naive CD8+ T cells sorted from blood. Every receptor here comes from a man between 18 and 29 years old in good health. Each CDR3 is given with its conserved first and last residue.

j_gene | v_gene | CDR3aa
TRBJ2-7 | TRBV11-2 | CASSLAGTTSYEQYF
TRBJ2-2 | TRBV5-1 | CASRDHRNTGELFF
TRBJ1-1 | TRBV4-1 | CASSLGQGGPAGAFF
TRBJ1-1 | TRBV6-5 | CASEGNTEAFF
TRBJ1-2 | TRBV4-1 | CASSQGNRQVSGYTF
TRBJ1-6 | TRBV14 | CASSQSRGINSPLHF
TRBJ2-7 | TRBV4-1 | CASSQVGTGLSYEQYF
TRBJ2-2 | TRBV27 | CASSYGRNTGELFF
TRBJ1-4 | TRBV4-1 | CASSQHQGAKILPEKLFF
TRBJ2-1 | TRBV6-4 | CASSELGGGAENEQFF
TRBJ2-3 | TRBV29-1 | CSAAGGGSLDTQYF
TRBJ1-2 | TRBV2 | CASSEVQDGYGYTF
TRBJ1-5 | TRBV10-1 | CASSDENQPQHF
TRBJ2-6 | TRBV19 | CASSIRGDRLSSGANVLTF
TRBJ2-2 | TRBV27 | CASSLTSPGELFF
TRBJ2-1 | TRBV30 | CAWSLGYNEQFF
TRBJ2-5 | TRBV27 | CASSLRGERETQYF
TRBJ1-5 | TRBV19 | CASISSGDQPQHF
TRBJ1-4 | TRBV4-1 | CASSPSGGMGNEKLFF
TRBJ1-5 | TRBV6-1 | CASSAFIRDSNQPQHF
TRBJ2-3 | TRBV27 | CASTPGGLGAGGPGDTQYF
TRBJ2-7 | TRBV27 | CASGTALYEQYF
TRBJ2-5 | TRBV5-4 | CASSSGVVKETQYF
TRBJ1-1 | TRBV19 | CASSIKGKNTEAFF
TRBJ1-4 | TRBV5-4 | CASSLDRLNEKLFF
TRBJ2-3 | TRBV4-3 | CASSQEADTDTQYF
TRBJ1-5 | TRBV5-6 | CASSLGGTYSNQPQHF
TRBJ1-6 | TRBV9 | CASSEDTGGLESLHF
TRBJ1-4 | TRBV27 | CASSSERGANEKLFF